A single sample is the source of the 4 T cell receptor beta chains below, sequenced in a study of response to subunit inactivated influenza vaccine. TCRdb independently ran MiXCR on the RT-PCR reads; one entry per CDR3 protein. The table shows approximately 700,000 distinct CDR3 sequences, with 15% to 17% occurring only once. Material: PBMCs from blood, obtained 11 to 12 days after vaccination. The receptors originated from a man in his fifties or sixties who received an inactivated influenza vaccine.

J is TRBJ2-5 and V is TRBV28; the D gene is possibly TRBD1 (5 bases). CDR1 is MDHEN, CDR2 SYDVKM, per germline. V was pared by 5 bases and J by 4 bases, with 17 bases between. The CDR3 runs 15 residues. CDR3 nucleotide sequence: TGTGCCAGCAGTACCCGCTCCCTAGGGGTAGAGACCCAGTACTTC. It specifies CASSTRSLGVETQYF.

The chain is built from TRBV7-6 and TRBJ2-5; a weak D match, TRBD1 (6 bases). This CDR3 has 15 amino acids. V was shortened by 5 bases and J by 5 bases, with 18 bases between the two germline ends. CDR1 is SGHVS, CDR2 FNYEAQ, per germline. The CDR3 region is CASSQGPGARETQYF. The CDR3 DNA follows: TGTGCCAGCAGCCAAGGGCCAGGGGCGCGGGAGACCCAGTACTTC.

This clonotype was counted between two and nine times. For the CDR3, the DNA is TGTGCCAGCAGCTTAGCGCTAGCGGGAGAGCCTACAGAGCAGTTCTTC. This codes for CASSLALAGEPTEQFF. The rearrangement uses TRBV7-8 and TRBJ2-1; 10 bases are shared with TRBD2. The CDR3 extends over 16 amino acids. Germline V lookup: CDR1 SGHVS, CDR2 FQNEAQ. J was trimmed by 10 bases and V by 0 bases; bases with no gene match: 9.

This clonotype was detected a few times. This CDR3 is CASSYQTDPGNSPLHF. The CDR3 nucleotides are TGTGCCAGCAGTTATCAAACCGATCCGGGGAATTCACCCCTCCACTTT. This rearrangement joins TRBV6-5 to TRBJ1-6; D uncertain. The V and J ends lost 3 bases and 7 bases respectively, with 16 bases between them. There are 16 residues in the CDR3. CDR1 and CDR2 from the germline V gene are MNHEY and SVGAGI.